This TCR beta chain emerged from a study of blood T cells in healthy people across ages. The germline gives CDR1 DFQATT, CDR2 SNEGSKA (reference sequence). CDR3 size: 13 residues. Next came a second PCR, run for about 7 to 12 cycles, which used a sample-barcoded 5' primer along with a J-beta primer mix. TCRdb itself ran the 5' RACE reads through MiXCR, one entry per CDR3 protein. The table lists about 800,000 distinct CDR3 sequences, more than 20% of them singletons. This sample was also put to use in a study of T cells of mothers and their children. That source adds: When the second PCR was run, its M1S primer added sample barcodes and 2-4 random nucleotides.

The sequence was obtained from a boy aged 10-17 years in good health. The V and J genes are TRBV20-1 and TRBJ2-1; D may be TRBD1 (6 bases). The J call is doubtful: the DNA matches TRBJ2-7 better. Sequences were obtained from blood. The chain's CDR3 is CSARSQGLYEQYF. As DNA, the CDR3 is TGCAGTGCTAGGTCTCAGGGGTTGTACGAGCAGTACTTC.